This T cell receptor beta chain appears in the sequencing data of a study of radiation and T cells in renal cell carcinoma. Germline V gene sequence: CDR1 SNHLY, CDR2 FYNNEI. CDR3 length equals 18 residues. Deletions cut 0 bases from V and 7 bases from J, with 24 bases between. Only in-frame clones appear in the TCRdb table, and some are missing; sequencing was by immunoSEQ multiplex PCR. The repertoire has approximately 51,000 clones, 65% to 90% of them found once; the top ten carry roughly 30%. As for time point: baseline pretreatment blood. This sample's treatment: 15 Gy SBRT to primary tumor, nephrectomy 4 weeks later.

The receptor's source is an older woman with renal cell carcinoma. This chain uses TRBV2 with TRBJ2-5; the D gene is possibly TRBD1 (5 bases). Sequencing used blood, obtained from a patient whose treatment included radiotherapy and nephrectomy. The CDR3 loop reads CASSEADLRQGNLMTQYF. The CDR3 nucleotides read TGTGCCAGCAGTGAAGCGGATTTAAGGCAGGGAAATCTCATGACCCAGTACTTC.